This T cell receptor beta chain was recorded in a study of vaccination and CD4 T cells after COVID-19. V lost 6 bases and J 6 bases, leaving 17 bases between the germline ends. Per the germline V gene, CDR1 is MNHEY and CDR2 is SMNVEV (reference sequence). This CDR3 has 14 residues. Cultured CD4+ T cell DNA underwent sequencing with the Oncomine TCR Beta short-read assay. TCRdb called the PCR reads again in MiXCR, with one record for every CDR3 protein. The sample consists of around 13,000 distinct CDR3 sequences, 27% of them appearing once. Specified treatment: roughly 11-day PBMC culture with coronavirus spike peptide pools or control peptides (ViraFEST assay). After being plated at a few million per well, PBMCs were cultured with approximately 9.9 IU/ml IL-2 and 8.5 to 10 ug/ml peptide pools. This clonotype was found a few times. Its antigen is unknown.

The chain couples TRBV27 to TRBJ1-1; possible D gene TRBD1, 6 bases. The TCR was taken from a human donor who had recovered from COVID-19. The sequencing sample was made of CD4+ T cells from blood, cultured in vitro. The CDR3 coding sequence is TGTGCCAGCAGCCGCCCGGGGGGCGACGCTGAAGCTTTCTTT. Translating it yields CASSRPGGDAEAFF.